The rows below give T cell receptor beta chains drawn from one sample of a study of siplizumab effects on memory and regulatory T cells. Only in-frame clones appear in the TCRdb table, and some are missing; sequencing was by immunoSEQ multiplex PCR. This table holds 100,000 to 120,000 clones, over 85% found once. Sample: CD4+ T cells sorted from blood. The receptors stem from a human donor in good health. The CDR3 runs from the conserved cysteine through the conserved F or W. D genes are given only for firm matches. A row's size may be missing; if present it is once, few, many or a size class.

J gene | clone size | V gene | D gene | CDR3 DNA | CDR3 protein
TRBJ1-1 | few | TRBV5-1 | TRBD1 | TGCGCCAGCAGCGGACAGGGGGGGAACACTGAAGCTTTCTTT | CASSGQGGNTEAFF
TRBJ2-1 | - | TRBV7-2 | TRBD2 | TGTGCCAGCAGCTTAGGGGGGACTAGCGGGAGGGCAGAGCAGTTCTTC | CASSLGGTSGRAEQFF
TRBJ1-5 | - | TRBV6-5 | - | TGTGCCAGCAGTACCCTGACGGTGGGGCCCCAGCATTTT | CASSTLTVGPQHF
TRBJ2-7 | - | TRBV12-5 | - | TGTGCTAGTGCATTAGACAGCCCTAGCTACGAGCAGTACTTC | CASALDSPSYEQYF
TRBJ2-1 | - | TRBV29-1 | - | TGCAGCGTTAAATACAGGGTTCCACCGCATGAGCAGTTCTTC | CSVKYRVPPHEQFF
TRBJ2-7 | few | TRBV5-4 | - | TGTGCCAGCAGCTCGGGAGCCACGACAACCTACGAGCAGTACTTC | CASSSGATTTYEQYF
TRBJ2-3 | - | TRBV19 | TRBD1 | TGTGCCAGTAGTAGACAGGGTCTTTCAGATACGCAGTATTTT | CASSRQGLSDTQYF
TRBJ2-7 | once | TRBV30 | - | TGTGCCTGGACGGCTAGTGGGGGGGCCGAGCAGTACTTC | CAWTASGGAEQYF
TRBJ1-4 | - | TRBV6-1 | - | TGTGCCAGCAGTTTGACAGGAACTAATGAAAAACTGTTTTTT | CASSLTGTNEKLFF
TRBJ1-5 | - | TRBV10-3 | - | TGTGCCATCAGTCCGGACGGCAGCAATCAGCCCCAGCATTTT | CAISPDGSNQPQHF